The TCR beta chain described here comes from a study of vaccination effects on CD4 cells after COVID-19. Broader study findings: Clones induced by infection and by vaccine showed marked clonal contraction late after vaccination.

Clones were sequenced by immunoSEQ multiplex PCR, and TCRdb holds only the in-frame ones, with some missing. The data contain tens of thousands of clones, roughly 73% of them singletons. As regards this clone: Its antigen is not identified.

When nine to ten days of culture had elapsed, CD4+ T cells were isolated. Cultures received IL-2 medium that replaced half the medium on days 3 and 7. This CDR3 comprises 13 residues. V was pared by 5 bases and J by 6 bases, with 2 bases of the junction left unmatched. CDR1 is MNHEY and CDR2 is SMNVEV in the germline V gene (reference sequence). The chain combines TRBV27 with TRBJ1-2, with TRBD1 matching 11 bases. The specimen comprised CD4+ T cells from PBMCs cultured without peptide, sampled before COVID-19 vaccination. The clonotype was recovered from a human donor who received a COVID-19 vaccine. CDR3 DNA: TGTGCCAGCAGTGGGACAGGGGGGGATGGCTACACCTTC. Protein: CASSGTGGDGYTF.